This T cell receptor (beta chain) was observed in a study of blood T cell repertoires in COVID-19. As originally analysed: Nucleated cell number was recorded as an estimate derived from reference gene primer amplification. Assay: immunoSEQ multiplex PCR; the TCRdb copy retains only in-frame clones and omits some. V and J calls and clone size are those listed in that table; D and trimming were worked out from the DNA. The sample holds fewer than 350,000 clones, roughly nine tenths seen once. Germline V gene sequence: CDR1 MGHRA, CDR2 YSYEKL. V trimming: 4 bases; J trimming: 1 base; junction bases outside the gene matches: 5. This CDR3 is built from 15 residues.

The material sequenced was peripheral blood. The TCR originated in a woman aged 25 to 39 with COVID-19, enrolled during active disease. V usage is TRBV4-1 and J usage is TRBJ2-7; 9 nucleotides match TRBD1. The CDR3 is CASSPGQGLSYEQYF. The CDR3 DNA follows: TGCGCCAGCAGCCCGGGACAGGGCTTATCCTACGAGCAGTACTTC.